Here is one T cell receptor (beta chain) with its context. Its antigen is unidentified. Trimming stripped 0 bases from V and 2 bases from J, with 11 bases between. The CDR3 is 15 amino acids. CDR1 and CDR2 (germline): ENHRY, SYGVKD. These data belong to a study of response to subunit inactivated influenza vaccine. Broader study findings: That few new T cells are recruited by each seasonal influenza vaccination was the authors' suggestion.

TCRdb independently ran MiXCR on the RT-PCR reads; one entry per CDR3 protein. The table lists 450,000 to 550,000 distinct CDR3 sequences, 25% of them singletons. This rearrangement joins TRBV10-3 to TRBJ2-7, with D uncertain. This receptor was obtained from a man in his fifties who received an inactivated influenza vaccine. Sequenced material: CD4+ T cells sorted from PBMCs, taken 5 days after vaccination. CDR3 residues: CAISESSVTTYEQYF. The CDR3 DNA reads as TGTGCCATCAGTGAGTCCTCCGTTACGACCTACGAGCAGTACTTC.